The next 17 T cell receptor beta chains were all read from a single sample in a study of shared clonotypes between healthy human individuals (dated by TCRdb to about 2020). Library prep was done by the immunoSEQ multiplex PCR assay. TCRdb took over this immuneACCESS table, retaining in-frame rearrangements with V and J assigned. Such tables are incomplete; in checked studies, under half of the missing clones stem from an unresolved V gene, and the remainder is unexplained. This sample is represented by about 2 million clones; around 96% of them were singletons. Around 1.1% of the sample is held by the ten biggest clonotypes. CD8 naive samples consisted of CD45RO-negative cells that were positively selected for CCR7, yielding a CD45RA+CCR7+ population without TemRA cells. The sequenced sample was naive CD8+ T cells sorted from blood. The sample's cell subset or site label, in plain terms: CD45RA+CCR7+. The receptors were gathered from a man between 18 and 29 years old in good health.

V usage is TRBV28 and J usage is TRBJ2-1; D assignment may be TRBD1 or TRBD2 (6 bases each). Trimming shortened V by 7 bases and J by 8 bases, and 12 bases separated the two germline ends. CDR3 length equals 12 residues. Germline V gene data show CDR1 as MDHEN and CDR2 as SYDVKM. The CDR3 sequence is CASTRGLDEQFF. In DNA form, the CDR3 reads TGTGCCAGCACCCGGGGGCTCGATGAGCAGTTCTTC.

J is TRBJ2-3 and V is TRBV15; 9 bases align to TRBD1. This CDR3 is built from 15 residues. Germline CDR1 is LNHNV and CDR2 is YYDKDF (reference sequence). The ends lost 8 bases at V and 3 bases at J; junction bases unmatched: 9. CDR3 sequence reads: CATLQGASFTDTQYF. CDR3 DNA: TGTGCCACCCTACAGGGGGCGAGTTTTACAGATACGCAGTATTTT.

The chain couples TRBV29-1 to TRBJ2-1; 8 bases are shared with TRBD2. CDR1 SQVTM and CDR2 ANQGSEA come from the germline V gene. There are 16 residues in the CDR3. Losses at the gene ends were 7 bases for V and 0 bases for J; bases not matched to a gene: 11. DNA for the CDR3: TGCAGCGGGGTTGGGACTAGTGGGAGCTCCTACAATGAGCAGTTCTTC. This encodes CSGVGTSGSSYNEQFF.

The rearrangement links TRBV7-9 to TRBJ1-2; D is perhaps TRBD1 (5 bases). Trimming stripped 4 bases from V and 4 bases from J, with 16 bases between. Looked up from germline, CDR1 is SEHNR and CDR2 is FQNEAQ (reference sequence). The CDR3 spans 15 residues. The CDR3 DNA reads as TGTGCCAGCAGCTCAGAATCCTCCGGGACCTATGGCTACACCTTC. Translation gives CASSSESSGTYGYTF.

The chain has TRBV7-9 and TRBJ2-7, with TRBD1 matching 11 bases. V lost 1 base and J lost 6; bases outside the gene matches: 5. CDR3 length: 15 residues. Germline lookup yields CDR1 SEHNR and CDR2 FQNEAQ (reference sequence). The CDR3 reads CASSLVGTGGREQYF. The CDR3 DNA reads TGTGCCAGCAGCTTAGTAGGGACAGGGGGTCGCGAGCAGTACTTC. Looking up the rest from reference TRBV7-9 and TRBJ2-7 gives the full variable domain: DTGVSQNPRHKITKRGQNVTFRCDPISEHNRLYWYRQTLGQGPEFLTYFQNEAQLEKSRLLSDRFSAERPKGSFSTLEIQRTEQGDSAMYLCASSLVGTGGREQYFGPGTRLTVT.

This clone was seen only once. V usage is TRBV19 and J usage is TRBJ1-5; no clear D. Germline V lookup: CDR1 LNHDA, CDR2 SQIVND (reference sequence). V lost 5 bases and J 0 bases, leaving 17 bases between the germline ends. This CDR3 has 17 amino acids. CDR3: CASSPGEGPYSNQPQHF. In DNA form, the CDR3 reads TGTGCCAGTAGTCCCGGGGAGGGTCCTTATAGCAATCAGCCCCAGCATTTT.

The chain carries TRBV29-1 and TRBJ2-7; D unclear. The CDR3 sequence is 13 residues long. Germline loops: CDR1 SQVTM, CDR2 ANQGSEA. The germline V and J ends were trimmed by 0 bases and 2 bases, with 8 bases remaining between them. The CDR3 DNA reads TGCAGCGTTGAAGATAGCCAGACCTACGAGCAGTACTTC. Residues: CSVEDSQTYEQYF.

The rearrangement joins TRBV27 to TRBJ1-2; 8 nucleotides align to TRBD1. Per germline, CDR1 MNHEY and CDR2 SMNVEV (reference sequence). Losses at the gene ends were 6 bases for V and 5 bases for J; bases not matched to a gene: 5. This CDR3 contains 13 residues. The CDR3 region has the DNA TGTGCCAGCAGCCTCAGGGGGCTTTATGGCTACACCTTC. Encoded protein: CASSLRGLYGYTF.

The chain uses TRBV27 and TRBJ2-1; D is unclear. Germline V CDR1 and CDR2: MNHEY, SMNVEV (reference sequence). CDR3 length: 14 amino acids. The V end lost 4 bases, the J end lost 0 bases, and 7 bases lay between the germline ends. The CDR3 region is CASSYESSYNEQFF. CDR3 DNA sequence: TGTGCCAGCAGTTACGAGAGCTCCTACAATGAGCAGTTCTTC.

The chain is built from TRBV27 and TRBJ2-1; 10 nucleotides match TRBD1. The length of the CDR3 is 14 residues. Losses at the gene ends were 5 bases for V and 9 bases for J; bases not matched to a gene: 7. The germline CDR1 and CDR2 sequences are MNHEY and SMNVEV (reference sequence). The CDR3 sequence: CASSPGQGRFEQFF. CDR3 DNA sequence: TGTGCCAGCAGTCCGGGACAGGGGAGATTTGAGCAGTTCTTC.

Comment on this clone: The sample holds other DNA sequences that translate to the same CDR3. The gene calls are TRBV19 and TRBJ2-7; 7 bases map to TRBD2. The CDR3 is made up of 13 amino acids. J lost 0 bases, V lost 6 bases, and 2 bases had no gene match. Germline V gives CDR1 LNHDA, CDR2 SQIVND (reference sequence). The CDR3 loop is CASSPGGSYEQYF. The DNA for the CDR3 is TGTGCCAGTAGCCCGGGGGGCTCCTACGAGCAGTACTTC. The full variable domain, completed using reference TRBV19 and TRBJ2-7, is DGGITQSPKYLFRKEGQNVTLSCEQNLNHDAMYWYRQDPGQGLRLIYYSQIVNDFQKGDIAEGYSVSREKKESFPLTVTSAQKNPTAFYLCASSPGGSYEQYFGPGTRLTVT.

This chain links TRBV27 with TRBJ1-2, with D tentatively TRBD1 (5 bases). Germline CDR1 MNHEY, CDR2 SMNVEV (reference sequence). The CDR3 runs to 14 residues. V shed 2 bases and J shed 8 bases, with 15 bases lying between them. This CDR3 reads CASSLQGGPRGYTF. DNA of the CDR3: TGTGCCAGCAGTTTACAGGGAGGCCCCCGGGGCTACACCTTC.

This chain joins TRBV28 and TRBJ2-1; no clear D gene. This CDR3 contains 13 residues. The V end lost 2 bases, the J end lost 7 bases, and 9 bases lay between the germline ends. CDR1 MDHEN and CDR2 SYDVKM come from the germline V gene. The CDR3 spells CASSLAAANEQFF. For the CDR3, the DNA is TGTGCCAGCAGTTTAGCGGCGGCTAATGAGCAGTTCTTC.

The CDR3 sequence is CASSDTGGLYGYTF. DNA for the CDR3: TGTGCCAGCAGTGATACAGGGGGCCTCTATGGCTACACCTTC. The chain joins TRBV28 to TRBJ1-2, with 9 bases fitting TRBD1. J was trimmed by 4 bases and V by 5 bases; bases with no gene match: 5. Germline V gene lookup returns CDR1 MDHEN and CDR2 SYDVKM. The CDR3 has 14 amino acids.

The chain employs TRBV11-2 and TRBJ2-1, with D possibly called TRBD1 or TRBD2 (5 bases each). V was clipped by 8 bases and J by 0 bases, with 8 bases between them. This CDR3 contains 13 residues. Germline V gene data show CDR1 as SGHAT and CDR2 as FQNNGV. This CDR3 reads CASEGSSYNEQFF. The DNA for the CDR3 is TGTGCCAGCGAGGGGAGCTCCTACAATGAGCAGTTCTTC.

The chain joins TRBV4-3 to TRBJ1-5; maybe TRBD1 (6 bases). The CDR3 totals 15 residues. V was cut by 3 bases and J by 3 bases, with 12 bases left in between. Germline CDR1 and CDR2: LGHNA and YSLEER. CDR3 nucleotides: TGCGCCAGCAGCCAGGCACAGGGTACCAATCAGCCCCAGCATTTT. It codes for CASSQAQGTNQPQHF.

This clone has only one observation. CDR3 residues: CASSSGQGADKNIQYF. In DNA form, the CDR3 reads TGTGCCAGCAGCTCGGGACAGGGGGCAGACAAAAACATTCAGTACTTC. This chain connects TRBV7-6 to TRBJ2-4, with 12 bases that match TRBD1. Trimming at V came to 4 bases and at J to 3 bases, leaving 4 bases not matched to a gene. CDR3 length: 16 amino acids. The germline V gene encodes CDR1 SGHVS and CDR2 FNYEAQ. Using reference TRBV7-6 and TRBJ2-4 for the parts outside the CDR3, the full variable domain is GAGVSQSPRYKVTKRGQDVALRCDPISGHVSLYWYRQALGQGPEFLTYFNYEAQQDKSGLPNDRFSAERPEGSISTLTIQRTEQRDSAMYRCASSSGQGADKNIQYFGAGTRLSVL.